The 25 T cell receptor beta chains in this list originate from one sample, sequenced in a study of cytomegalovirus exposure and HLA in healthy donors. The study ran its PCR with 60 Vbeta and 13 Jbeta primers. Here immunoSEQ multiplex PCR was the method, and the copy in TCRdb shows in-frame clones only, minus some. The sample includes about 110,000 clones, 65% to 75% of them seen just once. Sequencing was carried out using PBMCs. The receptor set was obtained from a female donor in good health and CMV-seronegative.

A few counts support this clone. This chain joins TRBV11-1 and TRBJ1-4; D remains unclear. V was clipped by 4 bases and J by 6 bases, with 12 bases between them. This CDR3 region has 14 residues. Germline values: CDR1 SGHAT, CDR2 FQDESV (reference sequence). CDR3 amino acids: CASSSRRGDEKLFF. CDR3 bases: TGTGCCAGCAGCTCCCGCCGGGGAGATGAAAAACTGTTTTTT.

This clone has at least ten counts. Other DNA sequences in this sample translate to the same CDR3. DNA of the CDR3: TGCGCCAGCAGCCAAGATGGACGGGGGAACTATGGCTACACCTTC. It codes for CASSQDGRGNYGYTF. This chain links TRBV4-3 with TRBJ1-2, with D maybe TRBD1 (5 bases). The CDR3 consists of 15 residues. Trimming shortened V by 0 bases and J by 2 bases, and 10 bases separated the two germline ends. CDR1 is LGHNA, CDR2 YSLEER, per germline.

The table lists this clone with a count of one. V and J are TRBV6-4 and TRBJ2-1; D is undetermined. This CDR3 has 11 residues. Germline assignment: CDR1 MRHNA and CDR2 SNTAGT. Between the trimmed V and J ends, which lost 7 bases and 10 bases, there was a span of 11 bases. Here the CDR3 reads CASIRLREQFF. The CDR3 DNA reads as TGTGCCAGCATCAGACTCCGCGAGCAGTTCTTC.

This rearrangement joins TRBV29-1 to TRBJ2-7, with 14 nucleotides matching TRBD2. CDR1 and CDR2 from the germline V gene are SQVTM and ANQGSEA. The length of the CDR3 is 16 residues. The trim removed 6 bases at V and 9 bases at J, leaving 16 bases unmatched. The CDR3 is CSVDRRLAGGPVGQYF. CDR3 nucleotide sequence: TGCAGCGTCGACCGAAGACTAGCGGGAGGGCCGGTCGGGCAGTACTTC.

The chain uses TRBV25-1 and TRBJ2-7; 11 bases line up with TRBD2. There are 15 residues in the CDR3. J gave up 5 bases and V 5 bases, and 8 bases lay outside the gene matches. Germline loops: CDR1 MGHDK, CDR2 SYGVNS. CDR3 coding DNA: TGTGCCAGCAGTTCACCGGGGACTAGCGGAGACGAGCAGTACTTC. Translated, it gives CASSSPGTSGDEQYF.

The rearrangement joins TRBV6-1 to TRBJ2-2; 8 bases are shared with TRBD1. The V gene end was trimmed by 6 bases and the J gene end by 5 bases; junction bases not matched to a gene: 8. The CDR3 has 15 amino acids. From germline, CDR1 is MNHNS and CDR2 SASEGT. CDR3 sequence reads: CASRQDRGWTGELFF. CDR3 nucleotide sequence: TGTGCCAGCAGGCAAGACAGGGGATGGACCGGGGAGCTGTTTTTT.

The chain joins TRBV7-2 to TRBJ2-1, with TRBD2 matching 9 bases. With V trimmed by 3 bases and J by 8 bases, 8 bases remained unmatched. Germline-derived CDR1 and CDR2 are SGHTA and FQGNSA. The CDR3 extends over 15 amino acids. CDR3 amino acids: CASSLNAGGPYEQFF. The CDR3 DNA sequence: TGTGCCAGCAGCTTGAATGCGGGAGGGCCCTATGAGCAGTTCTTC.

The rearrangement links TRBV7-9 to TRBJ1-1; TRBD1 is a possible D gene (5 bases). From germline, CDR1 is SEHNR and CDR2 FQNEAQ (reference sequence). V was pared by 5 bases and J by 6 bases, with 19 bases between. This CDR3 region has 15 residues. The DNA for the CDR3 is TGTGCCAGCAGCCGAAAGGGCCGACAGAATGCTGAAGCTTTCTTT. As protein: CASSRKGRQNAEAFF.

In its sample, this clone was seen a few times. This chain uses TRBV19 with TRBJ2-6; D unclear. There are 15 residues in the CDR3. CDR1 and CDR2 (germline): LNHDA, SQIVND (reference sequence). Trimming left V 5 bases short and J 0 bases short, with 8 bases between. The CDR3 spells CASSPVVSGANVLTF. The CDR3 coding sequence is TGTGCCAGTAGTCCGGTGGTCTCTGGGGCCAACGTCCTGACTTTC.

The V gene is TRBV5-1, the J gene TRBJ2-3, with TRBD2 matching over 9 bases. The length of the CDR3 is 15 residues. The V gene's germline CDR1 is SGHRS and CDR2 YFSETQ. V dropped 3 bases and J dropped 6; count of bases not matched to a gene: 8. As DNA, the CDR3 is TGCGCCAGCAGCTCGAATAGCGGGAGTCCCGATACGCAGTATTTT. Amino acid sequence: CASSSNSGSPDTQYF.

The chain employs TRBV5-1 and TRBJ2-5, with 15 bases aligning to TRBD2. The ends lost 5 bases at V and 8 bases at J; junction bases unmatched: 10. The CDR3 runs to 16 residues. Germline-derived CDR1 and CDR2 are SGHRS and YFSETQ. Here the CDR3 reads CASSPPGLAGGDTQYF. The DNA of the CDR3 is TGCGCCAGCAGTCCTCCCGGACTAGCGGGAGGGGACACCCAGTACTTC.

In this sample, this clone turned up once. J is TRBJ1-1 and V is TRBV11-2, with D possibly TRBD1 on 5 matching bases. V lost 0 bases and J 9 bases, leaving 11 bases between the germline ends. The CDR3 runs 13 residues. CDR1 SGHAT and CDR2 FQNNGV come from the germline V gene. The CDR3 bases are TGTGCCAGCAGCTTAGAGGCAGGGACTAAAGCTTTCTTT. It is translated as CASSLEAGTKAFF.

The chain uses TRBV7-2 and TRBJ1-5, with a weak D call TRBD1 (6 bases). Germline CDR1 is SGHTA and CDR2 is FQGNSA. Trimming shortened V by 6 bases and J by 3 bases, and 18 bases separated the two germline ends. There are 16 residues in the CDR3. CDR3 DNA sequence: TGTGCCAGCAGTTCGGCCGGGGGGCCTAACAATCAGCCCCAGCATTTT. Translation: CASSSAGGPNNQPQHF. The whole variable domain, remainder taken from reference TRBV7-2 and TRBJ1-5, is GAGVSQSPSNKVTEKGKDVELRCDPISGHTALYWYRQSLGQGLEFLIYFQGNSAPDKSGLPSDRFSAERTGGSVSTLTIQRTQQEDSAVYLCASSSAGGPNNQPQHFGDGTRLSIL.

The chain couples TRBV28 to TRBJ2-3; 10 nucleotides align to TRBD2. CDR3 size: 16 residues. Germline loops: CDR1 MDHEN, CDR2 SYDVKM. V trimming: 5 bases; J trimming: 5 bases; junction bases outside the gene matches: 10. The CDR3 DNA is TGTGCCAGCAGTACCGAGCGGGAGGGCCGAGGAGATACGCAGTATTTT. It encodes CASSTEREGRGDTQYF.

The V call is TRBV10-1, the J call TRBJ2-3; 8 bases map to TRBD2. The CDR3 has 14 residues. Trimming cost V 4 bases and J 8 bases; bases outside gene matches: 8. CDR1 and CDR2 (germline): WNHNN, SYGVQD (reference sequence). CDR3 residues: CASSGGTRERTQYF. For the CDR3, the DNA is TGCGCCAGCAGTGGTGGGACTAGGGAGCGTACGCAGTATTTT.

This chain joins TRBV15 and TRBJ1-4; unclear D gene. The CDR3 sequence is 15 residues long. In germline, CDR1 is LNHNV, CDR2 YYDKDF (reference sequence). V lost 0 bases to trimming and J lost 2 bases, with 7 bases between them. In DNA form, the CDR3 reads TGTGCCACCAGCAGAGATTTGCGGACTAATGAAAAACTGTTTTTT. Its protein product is CATSRDLRTNEKLFF. Filled out from reference TRBV15 and TRBJ1-4, the complete variable domain reads DAMVIQNPRYQVTQFGKPVTLSCSQTLNHNVMYWYQQKSSQAPKLLFHYYDKDFNNEADTPDNFQSRRPNTSFCFLDIRSPGLGDTAMYLCATSRDLRTNEKLFFGSGTQLSVL.

The gene calls are TRBV7-2 and TRBJ2-5; D is unresolved. Trimming stripped 5 bases from V and 2 bases from J, with 9 bases between. This CDR3 contains 13 residues. Germline V CDR1 and CDR2: SGHTA, FQGNSA. In DNA form, the CDR3 reads TGTGCCAGCAGCCCCAGATGGCAAGAGACCCAGTACTTC. Its translation is CASSPRWQETQYF.

The chain links TRBV6-1 to TRBJ1-5, with D maybe TRBD1 (6 bases). The CDR3 totals 15 residues. CDR1 and CDR2 (germline): MNHNS, SASEGT. V lost 2 bases, J lost 4 bases, and 12 bases lay in between. CDR3 in DNA: TGTGCCAGCAGTGAACAGGGACATTGGAATCAGCCCCAGCATTTT. Translating gives CASSEQGHWNQPQHF.

This clone was detected a few times. The V and J genes are TRBV7-6 and TRBJ2-6; no firm D call. V was trimmed by 5 bases and J by 2 bases, leaving 13 bases between them. The germline V gene encodes CDR1 SGHVS and CDR2 FNYEAQ. This CDR3 is built from 16 residues. CDR3 amino acids: CASSPVSRAGANVLTF. CDR3 DNA sequence: TGTGCCAGCAGCCCCGTCTCCCGTGCTGGGGCCAACGTCCTGACTTTC. The entire variable domain, with the rest obtained from reference TRBV7-6 and TRBJ2-6, is as follows: GAGVSQSPRYKVTKRGQDVALRCDPISGHVSLYWYRQALGQGPEFLTYFNYEAQQDKSGLPNDRFSAERPEGSISTLTIQRTEQRDSAMYRCASSPVSRAGANVLTFGAGSRLTVL.

V and J are TRBV5-5 and TRBJ2-1, with 10 bases that match TRBD1. This CDR3 region has 17 residues. CDR1 and CDR2 (germline): SGHKS, YYEKEE (reference sequence). J gave up 8 bases and V 4 bases, and 15 bases lay outside the gene matches. The CDR3 loop reads CASSTRFDRGLWDEQFF. CDR3 DNA sequence: TGTGCCAGCAGCACAAGATTTGACAGGGGGCTCTGGGATGAGCAGTTCTTC.

In the case of this clone: An end of the junction differs from the germline gene, which may be a read error. This chain links TRBV6-1 with TRBJ2-3; TRBD2 matches 8 bases. Looked up from germline, CDR1 is MNHNS and CDR2 is SASEGT. This CDR3 comprises 14 residues. CDR3 amino acids: CASSKAGDEDTQYF. CDR3 nucleotide sequence: TGTGCCAGCAGTAAAGCGGGAGATGAAGATACGCAGTATTTT.

The chain carries TRBV5-1 and TRBJ2-5; no clear D gene. Trimming shortened V by 3 bases and J by 4 bases, and 13 bases separated the two germline ends. Per the germline V gene, CDR1 is SGHRS and CDR2 is YFSETQ. The CDR3 loop spans 14 amino acids. The CDR3 sequence is CASSSRLAAETQYF. The CDR3 DNA reads as TGCGCCAGCAGCTCGAGACTCGCGGCAGAGACCCAGTACTTC.

The chain carries TRBV6-5 and TRBJ1-1; D perhaps matches TRBD1 (6 bases). V dropped 6 bases and J dropped 3 bases, with 11 bases sitting between them. The CDR3 extends over 13 amino acids. Germline lookup yields CDR1 MNHEY and CDR2 SVGAGI. The DNA for the CDR3 is TGTGCCAGCAGACCCGGACAGTACACTGAAGCTTTCTTT. Its protein product is CASRPGQYTEAFF.

The chain is built from TRBV6-1 and TRBJ1-2; unclear D gene. Trimming removed 4 bases from V and 3 bases from J, with 9 bases in between. The CDR3 contains 13 residues. CDR1 is MNHNS, CDR2 SASEGT, per germline. CDR3 loop: CASSGEIYYGYTF. The CDR3 nucleotides are TGTGCCAGCAGTGGTGAGATTTACTATGGCTACACCTTC.

This chain links TRBV29-1 with TRBJ1-2; no definite D call. Germline V gives CDR1 SQVTM, CDR2 ANQGSEA. The CDR3 is made up of 11 amino acids. Trimming took off 3 bases at V and 6 bases at J, with 8 bases between the two ends. CDR3 sequence (DNA): TGCAGCGTTGATTCGTTCGATGGCTACACCTTC. It codes for CSVDSFDGYTF.